Listed below are T cell receptor beta chains from one sample, sequenced in a study of early T cells in non-severe SARS-CoV-2 infection. TCRdb re-called the 5' RACE reads with MiXCR, one entry per CDR3 protein. This sample has 75,000 to 100,000 distinct CDR3 sequences; under 15% occur once, and the top ten carry over 6.5%. Sample: whole blood. These receptors all come from an adult who was a healthcare worker with PCR-confirmed SARS-CoV-2 infection or an uninfected control (not recorded which). The CDR3 runs from the conserved cysteine through the conserved F or W. The order of the fields is D gene, J gene, V gene, clone size, CDR3 protein, CDR3 DNA. A D gene is named only where the DNA matches it firmly. A row's size may be missing; if present it is once, few, many or a size class.

- TRBJ2-2 TRBV4-1 - CASSRVLGANTGELFF TGCGCCAGCAGCCGTGTCCTCGGGGCAAACACCGGGGAGCTGTTTTTT
- TRBJ1-4 TRBV7-9 - CASSSSLVDGQPQGEKLFF TGTGCCAGCAGCTCCTCTTTGGTCGACGGGCAACCACAGGGAGAAAAACTGTTTTTT
- TRBJ1-3 TRBV14 - CASSRGRPSSGNTIYF TGTGCCAGCAGCCGGGGGCGGCCTAGCTCTGGAAACACCATATATTTT
TRBD2 TRBJ2-3 TRBV5-1 many CASSLAGTSGRTADTQYF TGCGCCAGCAGCTTGGCCGGGACTAGCGGGAGGACCGCAGATACGCAGTATTTT
TRBD2 TRBJ2-5 TRBV5-6 - CASSRSGTSAPQYF TGTGCCAGCAGCCGGTCCGGGACTAGCGCTCCGCAGTACTTC
TRBD2 TRBJ2-1 TRBV5-1 few CASSWNSGRAGNEQFF TGCGCCAGCAGCTGGAATAGCGGGAGGGCCGGGAATGAGCAGTTCTTC
- TRBJ1-5 TRBV20-1 few CSASRGISNQPQHF TGCAGTGCTAGTAGGGGGATAAGCAATCAGCCCCAGCATTTT
- TRBJ1-5 TRBV20-1 - CSARATEDQPQHF TGCAGTGCTAGAGCGACAGAGGATCAGCCCCAGCATTTT
TRBD1 TRBJ1-5 TRBV28 many CASSPQLAGGSQHF TGTGCCAGCAGCCCTCAGTTGGCAGGGGGCTCACAGCATTTT
- TRBJ2-2 TRBV2 many CASSEEGPLNTGELFF TGTGCCAGCAGTGAAGAGGGGCCTCTTAACACCGGGGAGCTGTTTTTT
- TRBJ1-1 TRBV11-2 - CASSPLLGMNTEAFF TGTGCCAGCAGCCCCTTGCTTGGGATGAACACTGAAGCTTTCTTT
- TRBJ2-7 TRBV13 - CASSPGGGSQYF TGTGCCAGCAGCCCCGGGGGCGGATCGCAGTACTTC
- TRBJ1-2 TRBV19 few CASSLDRDYGYTF TGTGCCAGTAGTTTGGACAGAGACTATGGCTACACCTTC
TRBD2 TRBJ2-1 TRBV5-1 - CASSLAPAGDYNEQFF TGCGCCAGCAGCTTGGCCCCAGCGGGAGACTACAATGAGCAGTTCTTC
- TRBJ2-1 TRBV7-9 - CASSPRDVSYNEQFF TGTGCCAGCAGCCCACGGGACGTCTCCTACAATGAGCAGTTCTTC
- TRBJ2-7 TRBV6-1 few CASSEGGESYEQYF TGTGCCAGCAGTGAAGGGGGGGAGTCCTACGAGCAGTACTTC
TRBD2 TRBJ2-2 TRBV5-1 few CASSLVPSGSTGELFF TGCGCCAGCAGCTTGGTACCTAGCGGGTCCACCGGGGAGCTGTTTTTT
TRBD1 TRBJ2-5 TRBV6-5 many CASSNRGQGGETQYF TGTGCCAGCAGTAACCGGGGACAGGGAGGAGAGACCCAGTACTTC